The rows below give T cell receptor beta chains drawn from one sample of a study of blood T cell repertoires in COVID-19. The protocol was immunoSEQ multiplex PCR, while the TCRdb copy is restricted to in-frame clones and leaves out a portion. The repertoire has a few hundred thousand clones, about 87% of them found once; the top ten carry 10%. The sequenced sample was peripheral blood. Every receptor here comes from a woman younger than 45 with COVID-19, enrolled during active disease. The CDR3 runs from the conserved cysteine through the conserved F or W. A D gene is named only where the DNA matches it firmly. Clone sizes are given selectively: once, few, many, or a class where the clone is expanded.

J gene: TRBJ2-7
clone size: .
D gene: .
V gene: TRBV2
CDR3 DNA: TGTGCCAGCCAGACGGAGGGGAGCTCCTACGAGCAGTACTTC
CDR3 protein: CASQTEGSSYEQYF

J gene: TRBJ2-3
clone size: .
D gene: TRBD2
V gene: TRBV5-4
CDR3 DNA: TGTGCCAGCAGCTTAGTCGGGAGGGAGGCGGCTACGCAGTATTTT
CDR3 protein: CASSLVGREAATQYF

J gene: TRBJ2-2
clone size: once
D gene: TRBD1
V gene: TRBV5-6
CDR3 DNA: TGTGCCAGCAGCACGACAGGGTTCACCGGGGAGCTGTTTTTT
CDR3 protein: CASSTTGFTGELFF

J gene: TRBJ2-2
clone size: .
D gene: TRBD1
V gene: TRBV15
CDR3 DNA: TGTGCCACCAGCACCCCCCCCGGGACAGGGCGTAGCACCGGGGAGCTGTTTTTT
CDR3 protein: CATSTPPGTGRSTGELFF

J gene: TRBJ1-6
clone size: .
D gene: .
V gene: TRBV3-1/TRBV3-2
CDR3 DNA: TGTGCCAGCAGCCAATATGGTAGGCGGGGAGCGCGCCTCCACTTT
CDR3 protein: CASSQYGRRGARLHF

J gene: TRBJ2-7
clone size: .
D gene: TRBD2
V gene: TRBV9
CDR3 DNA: TGTGCCAGCAGCGTAGACGGGAGGGCCTACGAGCAGTACTTC
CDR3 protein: CASSVDGRAYEQYF

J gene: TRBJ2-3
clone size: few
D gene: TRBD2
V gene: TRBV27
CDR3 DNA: TGTGCCAGCAGTTTAGATGGGACTAGCGGGACCAGCACAGATACGCAGTATTTT
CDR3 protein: CASSLDGTSGTSTDTQYF

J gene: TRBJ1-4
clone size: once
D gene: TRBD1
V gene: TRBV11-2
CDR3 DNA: TGTGCCAGCAGCTCCACCGGGACAGAGAATGAAAAACTGTTTTTT
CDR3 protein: CASSSTGTENEKLFF

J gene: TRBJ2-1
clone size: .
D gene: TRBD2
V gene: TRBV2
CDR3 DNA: TGTGCCGGAACGTTAGCGGGCGGGCTTCTCAATGAGCAGTTCTTC
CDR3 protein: CAGTLAGGLLNEQFF

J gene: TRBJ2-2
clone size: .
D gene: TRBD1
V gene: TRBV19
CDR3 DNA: TGTGCCATCCGGGACAGGGCCACCGGGGAGCTGTTTTTT
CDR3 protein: CAIRDRATGELFF

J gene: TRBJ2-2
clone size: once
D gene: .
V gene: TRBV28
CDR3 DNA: TGTGCCAGCACCGGCGCTAGCGATGTCACCGGGGAGCTGTTTTTT
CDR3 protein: CASTGASDVTGELFF

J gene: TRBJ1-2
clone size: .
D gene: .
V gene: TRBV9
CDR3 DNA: TGTGCCAGCAGCCGTTCTAACTATGGCTACACCTTC
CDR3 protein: CASSRSNYGYTF

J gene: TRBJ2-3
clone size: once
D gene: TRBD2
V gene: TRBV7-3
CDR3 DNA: TGTGCCAGCAGCTCTAGCGGGAGAGTTACAGATACGCAGTATTTT
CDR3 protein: CASSSSGRVTDTQYF

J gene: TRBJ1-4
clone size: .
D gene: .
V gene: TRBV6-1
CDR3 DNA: TGTGCCAGCAGTGAACTGCGGGCAACTAATGAAAAACTGTTTTTT
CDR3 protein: CASSELRATNEKLFF

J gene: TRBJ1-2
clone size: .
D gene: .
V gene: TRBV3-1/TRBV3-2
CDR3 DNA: TGTGCCAGCAGCCCAAGATTGGACGGGGGAAACTATGGCTACACCTTC
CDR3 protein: CASSPRLDGGNYGYTF

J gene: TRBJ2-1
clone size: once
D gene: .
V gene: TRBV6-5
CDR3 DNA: TGTGCCAGCAGTCCAGGGGGGTACAATGAGCAGTTCTTC
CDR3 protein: CASSPGGYNEQFF

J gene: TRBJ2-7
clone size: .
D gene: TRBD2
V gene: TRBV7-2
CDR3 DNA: TGTGCCAGCAGCTTAAGAGGGGCCAGCGGGAGGTCCTACGAGCAGTACTTC
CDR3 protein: CASSLRGASGRSYEQYF

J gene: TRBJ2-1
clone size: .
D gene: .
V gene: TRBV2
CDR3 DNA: TGTGCCAGCAAACAGAGCTCCTACAATGAGCAGTTCTTC
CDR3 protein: CASKQSSYNEQFF

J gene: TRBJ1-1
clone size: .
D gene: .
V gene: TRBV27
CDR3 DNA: TGTGCCAGCAGTTTAAGTCAGGGAAGGAACACTGAAGCTTTCTTT
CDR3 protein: CASSLSQGRNTEAFF

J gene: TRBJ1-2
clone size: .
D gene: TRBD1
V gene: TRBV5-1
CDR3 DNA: TGCGCCAGCAGCTTGGTAGGGGGCAATGGCTACACCTTC
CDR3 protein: CASSLVGGNGYTF